The rows below give T cell receptor beta chains drawn from one sample of a study of neurological immune-mediated disorders. TCRdb redid the calling of the 5' RACE reads with MiXCR, one entry per CDR3 protein. The profile shows roughly 42,000 distinct CDR3 sequences, about 13% of them singletons. The sequencing input was PBMCs. The receptors here all came from a man aged 25 to 40 in good health. CDR3s include the opening cysteine and the closing phenylalanine or tryptophan. A D gene is named only where the DNA matches it firmly. Clone size, where shown, is once, few, many, or a class for clones that have expanded.

j_call clone_size d_call v_call cdr3_nt cdr3_aa
TRBJ2-1 many TRBD2 TRBV7-2 TGTGCCAGCAGATCTACTCTAGCGGGAGCTTATGAGCAGTTCTTC CASRSTLAGAYEQFF
TRBJ2-1 . TRBD2 TRBV5-1 TGCGCCAGAAGCTTGGCGGGAGTGCCCTACAATGAGCAGTTCTTC CARSLAGVPYNEQFF
TRBJ2-5 many TRBD1 TRBV12-3/TRBV12-4 TGTGCCAGCAGGCCGGGACAGCAAGAGACCCAGTACTTC CASRPGQQETQYF
TRBJ1-2 many . TRBV29-1 TGCAGCGTTGGACAGAGTTATGGCTACACCTTC CSVGQSYGYTF
TRBJ2-1 many TRBD2 TRBV20-1 TGCAGTGCTACCCCGGCGATCCTAGCGGGTTACAATGAGCAGTTCTTC CSATPAILAGYNEQFF
TRBJ2-1 many . TRBV28 TGTGCCAGCAGTTTACTAGCTGGCTCCTACAATGAGCAGTTCTTC CASSLLAGSYNEQFF
TRBJ1-1 many . TRBV20-1 TGCAGCCACAGGGACGGAAAAAGTGCTGAAGCTTTCTTT CSHRDGKSAEAFF
TRBJ2-1 many . TRBV5-1 TGCGCCAGCAGCCACCCTAGCGACGAGCAGTTCTTC CASSHPSDEQFF
TRBJ2-2 many TRBD1 TRBV11-2 TGTGCCAGCAGCTTACCACAGGGGATGCGCGGCACCGGGGAGCTGTTTTTT CASSLPQGMRGTGELFF
TRBJ2-7 many TRBD1 TRBV3-1 TGTGCCAGCAGCCCCGGGACAGCCTACGAGCAGTACTTC CASSPGTAYEQYF
TRBJ2-5 many TRBD1 TRBV27 TGTGCCAGCAGTTGGGGACAGGGGGAAGAGACCCAGTACTTC CASSWGQGEETQYF
TRBJ2-5 many TRBD1 TRBV5-1 TGCGCCAGCAGCTTGGAGGGGGCGCATCAGTCGGAGACCCAGTACTTC CASSLEGAHQSETQYF
TRBJ2-6 . . TRBV7-2 TGTGCCAGCAGCTTAGGGAGGGACAACTCTGGGGCCAACGTCCTGACTTTC CASSLGRDNSGANVLTF
TRBJ2-5 many . TRBV5-1 TGCGCCAGCAGCTTAACAGTCCAAGAGACCCAGTACTTC CASSLTVQETQYF
TRBJ1-5 . . TRBV15 TGTGCCACCAGCAGAGATATGGGGGCGGGCAATCAGCCCCAGCATTTT CATSRDMGAGNQPQHF
TRBJ2-7 . . TRBV7-9 TGTGCCAGCAGCCGCGATGTCCAGGGGGGCTACGAGCAGTACTTC CASSRDVQGGYEQYF
TRBJ2-4 . TRBD1 TRBV12-3/TRBV12-4 TGTGCCAGCAGTTCTAGACAGGGCAGGATGGGATCTCTAGCCAAAAACATTCAGTACTTC CASSSRQGRMGSLAKNIQYF
TRBJ1-2 . . TRBV20-1 TGCAGTGCTCCTGAGTCAGGGGTGTTTGGTGGCTACACCTTC CSAPESGVFGGYTF
TRBJ2-7 . . TRBV7-9 TGTGCCAGCAGACAGGGCCTAGGGGTTCAGTACTTC CASRQGLGVQYF
TRBJ1-1 many . TRBV20-1 TGCAGTGCTAGAGATGGTGCAGCCCCGGCGGGAGCTTTCTTT CSARDGAAPAGAFF
TRBJ1-1 many . TRBV3-1 TGTGCCAGCAGCCATTCCGGGTCCCCCACCAAATACACTGAAGCTTTCTTT CASSHSGSPTKYTEAFF
TRBJ1-6 many TRBD1 TRBV20-1 TGCAGTGCTAGAGATCTCGGGGCAGGGGGCTTAGTTTCACCCCTCCACTTT CSARDLGAGGLVSPLHF
TRBJ2-5 many . TRBV7-3 TGTGCCAGCTCGCGGGGAAACGGGGAGACCCAGTACTTC CASSRGNGETQYF
TRBJ2-1 . . TRBV20-1 TGCAGTGCCGACCAACATCGCTCCTACAATGAGCAGTTCTTC CSADQHRSYNEQFF
TRBJ1-5 many . TRBV5-5 TGTGCCAGCAGCTTCACGGGACAAAGCCTACAGCCCCAGCATTTT CASSFTGQSLQPQHF
TRBJ1-1 once . TRBV15 TGTGCCACAAGCAGAGATCGGGGAAACACTGAAGCTTTCTTT CATSRDRGNTEAFF
TRBJ2-1 many . TRBV12-3/TRBV12-4 TGTGCCAGCAGTTCGGCCCAGATCCACAATGAGCAGTTCTTC CASSSAQIHNEQFF
TRBJ1-1 many TRBD1 TRBV4-1 TGCGCCAGCAGATCTACAGGGGTTGGAACTGAAGCTTTCTTT CASRSTGVGTEAFF
TRBJ2-3 many TRBD2 TRBV5-1 TGCGCCAGCAGCGGATCCGGGACTAGTGGCACAGATACGCAGTATTTT CASSGSGTSGTDTQYF
TRBJ2-3 many . TRBV7-9 TGTGCCAGCAGCCCCCGGGATACGCAGTATTTT CASSPRDTQYF
TRBJ2-7 many . TRBV10-3 TGTGCCATCAGTGAGTCGAACGAGCAGTACTTC CAISESNEQYF
TRBJ1-4 . . TRBV5-1 TGCGCCAGCAGCTTGGGGCAGCCTAATGAAAAACTGTTTTTT CASSLGQPNEKLFF
TRBJ1-2 many . TRBV20-1 TGCAGTGCTAGAACAGGGTCGAACTATGGCTACACCTTC CSARTGSNYGYTF
TRBJ2-7 many . TRBV5-1 TGCGCCAGCAGCTTGTTGGTACAGGGCCACGAGCAGTACTTC CASSLLVQGHEQYF
TRBJ2-5 many . TRBV5-6 TGTGCCAGCAGCTGGAGGGGCCGGAGTCCGCAAGAGACCCAGTACTTC CASSWRGRSPQETQYF
TRBJ2-1 medium-sized . TRBV7-2 TGTGCCAGCAGCTTAATGTCAACGGGAGTTCTTGAGCAGTTCTTC CASSLMSTGVLEQFF
TRBJ1-5 many TRBD1 TRBV12-3/TRBV12-4 TGTGCCAGCAGCCACACCGACAGGGGCCTGGGGGATCAGCCCCAGCATTTT CASSHTDRGLGDQPQHF
TRBJ2-1 many TRBD2 TRBV10-3 TGTGCCATCAGCCCAGCGGGAGGGCCCGCACCCTACAATGAGCAGTTCTTC CAISPAGGPAPYNEQFF
TRBJ1-3 many . TRBV7-2 TGTGCCAGCAGCTTCAGGGATTCCACTTCAAACACCATATATTTT CASSFRDSTSNTIYF
TRBJ1-4 many . TRBV12-3/TRBV12-4 TGTGCCAGCAGTTTCGCCGCAACTAATGAAAAACTGTTTTTT CASSFAATNEKLFF
TRBJ1-1 many . TRBV5-1 TGCGCCGGCCCGAACTCGGGAAGCAGATGGGGCACTGAAGCTTTCTTT CAGPNSGSRWGTEAFF
TRBJ2-5 many TRBD2 TRBV5-1 TGCGCCAGCAGCTTGGGGCTAGCGGGAGAAGAGACCCAGTACTTC CASSLGLAGEETQYF
TRBJ2-3 many TRBD1 TRBV10-3 TGTGCCATCCATTCGACAGGGGGCGCGGCAGATACGCAGTATTTT CAIHSTGGAADTQYF
TRBJ1-2 many . TRBV3-1 TGTGCCAGCAGCCTGCCCGGGACATCCCACTTTGGTGGTGGCTACACCTTC CASSLPGTSHFGGGYTF
TRBJ2-5 many . TRBV20-1 TGCAGTGCAAACACAGGTACCCAAGAGACCCAGTACTTC CSANTGTQETQYF